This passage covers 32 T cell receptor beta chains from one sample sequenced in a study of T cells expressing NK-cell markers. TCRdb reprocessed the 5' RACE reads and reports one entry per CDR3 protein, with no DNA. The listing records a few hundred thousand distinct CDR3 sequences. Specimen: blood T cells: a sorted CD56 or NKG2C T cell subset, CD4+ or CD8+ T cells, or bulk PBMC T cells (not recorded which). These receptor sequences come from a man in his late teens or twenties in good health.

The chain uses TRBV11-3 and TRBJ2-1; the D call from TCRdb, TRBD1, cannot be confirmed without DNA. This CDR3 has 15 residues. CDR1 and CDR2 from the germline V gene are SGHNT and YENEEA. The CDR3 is CASSLVQGATNEQFF.

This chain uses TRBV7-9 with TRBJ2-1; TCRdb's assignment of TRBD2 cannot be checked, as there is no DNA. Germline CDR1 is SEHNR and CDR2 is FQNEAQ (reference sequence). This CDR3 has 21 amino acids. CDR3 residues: CASSPNPIGTSGFSSYNEQFF.

CDR3 sequence: CASSKMGGSQETQYF. V and J are TRBV19 and TRBJ2-5; TCRdb reports TRBD1, a call that lacks DNA to check it against. The CDR3 has 15 amino acids. The germline gives CDR1 LNHDA, CDR2 SQIVND (reference sequence).

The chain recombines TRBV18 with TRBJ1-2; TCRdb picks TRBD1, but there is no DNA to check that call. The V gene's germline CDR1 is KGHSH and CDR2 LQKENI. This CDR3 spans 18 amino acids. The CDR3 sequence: CASASTLGQGRANYGYTF.

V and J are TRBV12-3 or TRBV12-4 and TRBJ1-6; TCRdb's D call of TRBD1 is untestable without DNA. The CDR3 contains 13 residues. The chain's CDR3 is CASSPGVNSPLHF.

The CDR3 protein is CASSSGQGAYEQYF. The chain employs TRBV7-2 and TRBJ2-7; the D call from TCRdb, TRBD1, cannot be confirmed without DNA. CDR1 and CDR2 from the germline V gene are SGHTA and FQGNSA. The CDR3 loop spans 14 amino acids.

Here the CDR3 reads CSPGWAQGYTF. This chain links TRBV29-1 with TRBJ1-2. Looked up from germline, CDR1 is SQVTM and CDR2 is ANQGSEA. The CDR3 totals 11 residues.

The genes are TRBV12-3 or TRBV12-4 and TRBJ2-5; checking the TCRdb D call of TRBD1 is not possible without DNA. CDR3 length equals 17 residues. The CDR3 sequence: CASSSGTAVTIQETQYF.

CDR3: CASKGQGITGELFF. V usage is TRBV2 and J usage is TRBJ2-2. CDR1 SNHLY and CDR2 FYNNEI come from the germline V gene. The CDR3 is 14 residues long.

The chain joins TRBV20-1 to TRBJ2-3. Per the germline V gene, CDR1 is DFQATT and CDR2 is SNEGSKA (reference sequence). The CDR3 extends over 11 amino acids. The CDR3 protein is CSAPRSDTQYF.

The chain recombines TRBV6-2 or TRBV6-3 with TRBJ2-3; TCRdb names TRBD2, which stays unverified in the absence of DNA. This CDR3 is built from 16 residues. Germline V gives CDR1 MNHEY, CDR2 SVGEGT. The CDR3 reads CASNFLRVAGKYTQYF.

The CDR3 loop is CASSPGLHNQETQYF. V is TRBV7-8 and J is TRBJ2-5; TCRdb's D call of TRBD1 is untestable without DNA. Germline CDR1 SGHVS, CDR2 FQNEAQ. This CDR3 contains 15 residues.

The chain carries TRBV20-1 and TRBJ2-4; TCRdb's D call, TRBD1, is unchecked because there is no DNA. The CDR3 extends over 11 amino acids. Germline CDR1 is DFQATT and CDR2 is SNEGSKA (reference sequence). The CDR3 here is CSARNQPWEYF.

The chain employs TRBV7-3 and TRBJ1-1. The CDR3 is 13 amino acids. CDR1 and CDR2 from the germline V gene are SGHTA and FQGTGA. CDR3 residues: CASSLTGTSEAFF. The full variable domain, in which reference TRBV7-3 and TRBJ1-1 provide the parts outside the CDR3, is GAGVSQTPSNKVTEKGKYVELRCDPISGHTALYWYRQSLGQGPEFLIYFQGTGAADDSGLPNDRFFAVRPEGSVSTLKIQRTERGDSAVYLCASSLTGTSEAFFGQGTRLTVV.

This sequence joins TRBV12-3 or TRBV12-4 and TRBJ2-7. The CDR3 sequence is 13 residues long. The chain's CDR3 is CASSLGSSYEQYF.

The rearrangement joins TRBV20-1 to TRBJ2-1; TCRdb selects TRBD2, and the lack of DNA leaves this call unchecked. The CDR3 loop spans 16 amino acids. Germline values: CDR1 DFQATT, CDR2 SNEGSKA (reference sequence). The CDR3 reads CSASTRTSRAYNEQFF.

CDR3 residues: CASSSWSGMSTGELFF. V usage is TRBV6-5 and J usage is TRBJ2-2; TCRdb's D gene call, TRBD2, goes unchecked for lack of DNA. Looked up from germline, CDR1 is MNHEY and CDR2 is SVGAGI. CDR3 length: 16 residues.

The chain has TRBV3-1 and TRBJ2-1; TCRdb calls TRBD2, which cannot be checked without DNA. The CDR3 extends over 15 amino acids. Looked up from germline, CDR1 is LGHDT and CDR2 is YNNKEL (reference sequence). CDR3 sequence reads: CASAGTSGRGSEQFF.

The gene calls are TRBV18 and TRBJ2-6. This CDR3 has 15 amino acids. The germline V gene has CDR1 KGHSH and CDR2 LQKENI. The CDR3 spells CASSQANSGANVLTF.

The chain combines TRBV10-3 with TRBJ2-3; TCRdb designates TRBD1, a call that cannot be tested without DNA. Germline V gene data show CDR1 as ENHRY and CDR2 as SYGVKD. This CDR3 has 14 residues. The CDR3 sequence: CAIRGQPRTDTQYF.

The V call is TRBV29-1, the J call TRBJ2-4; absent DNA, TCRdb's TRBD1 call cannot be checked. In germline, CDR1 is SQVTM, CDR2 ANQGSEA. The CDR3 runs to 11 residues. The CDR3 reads CSVGVVPDQYF.

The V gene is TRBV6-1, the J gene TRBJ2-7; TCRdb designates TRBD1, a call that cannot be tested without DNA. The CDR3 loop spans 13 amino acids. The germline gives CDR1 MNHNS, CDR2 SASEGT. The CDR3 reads CASSATGKYEQYF.

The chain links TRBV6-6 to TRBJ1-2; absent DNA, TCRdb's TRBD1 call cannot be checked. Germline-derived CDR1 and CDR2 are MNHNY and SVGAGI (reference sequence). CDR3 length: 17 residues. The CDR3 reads CASRISTGTGGNYGYTF.

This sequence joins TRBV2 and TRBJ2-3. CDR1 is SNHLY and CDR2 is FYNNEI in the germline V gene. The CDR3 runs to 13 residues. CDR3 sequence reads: CASSERIPDTQYF.

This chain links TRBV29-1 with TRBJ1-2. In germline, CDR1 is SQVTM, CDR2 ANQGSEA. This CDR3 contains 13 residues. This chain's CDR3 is CSVGGTAVYGYTF.

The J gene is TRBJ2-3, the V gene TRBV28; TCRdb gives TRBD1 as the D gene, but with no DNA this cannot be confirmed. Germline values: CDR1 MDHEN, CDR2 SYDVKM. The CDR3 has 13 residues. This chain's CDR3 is CASSSADGDTQYF.

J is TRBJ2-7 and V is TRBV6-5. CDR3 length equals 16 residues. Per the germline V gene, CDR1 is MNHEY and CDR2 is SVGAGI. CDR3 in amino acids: CASSYSGSVGSYEQYF.

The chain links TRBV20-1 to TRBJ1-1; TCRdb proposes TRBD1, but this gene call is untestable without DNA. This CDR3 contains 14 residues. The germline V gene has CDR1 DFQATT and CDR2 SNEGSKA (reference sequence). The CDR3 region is CSALLGQMNTEAFF.

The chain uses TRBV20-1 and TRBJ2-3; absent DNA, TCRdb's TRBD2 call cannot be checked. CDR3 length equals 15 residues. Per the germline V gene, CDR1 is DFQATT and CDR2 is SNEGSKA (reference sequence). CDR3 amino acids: CSARASGRETDTQYF.

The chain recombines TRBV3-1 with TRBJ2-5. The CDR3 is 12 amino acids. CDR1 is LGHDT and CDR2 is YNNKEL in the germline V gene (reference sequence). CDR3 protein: CASSRRQETQYF.

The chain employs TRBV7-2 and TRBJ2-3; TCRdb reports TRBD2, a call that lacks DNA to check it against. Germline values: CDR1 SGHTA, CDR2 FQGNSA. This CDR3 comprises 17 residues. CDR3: CASSPVGLAGAGQAQYF.

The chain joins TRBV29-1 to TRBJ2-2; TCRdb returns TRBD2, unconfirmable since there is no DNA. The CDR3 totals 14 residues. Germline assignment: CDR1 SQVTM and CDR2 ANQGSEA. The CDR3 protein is CSASGTKNTGELFF.